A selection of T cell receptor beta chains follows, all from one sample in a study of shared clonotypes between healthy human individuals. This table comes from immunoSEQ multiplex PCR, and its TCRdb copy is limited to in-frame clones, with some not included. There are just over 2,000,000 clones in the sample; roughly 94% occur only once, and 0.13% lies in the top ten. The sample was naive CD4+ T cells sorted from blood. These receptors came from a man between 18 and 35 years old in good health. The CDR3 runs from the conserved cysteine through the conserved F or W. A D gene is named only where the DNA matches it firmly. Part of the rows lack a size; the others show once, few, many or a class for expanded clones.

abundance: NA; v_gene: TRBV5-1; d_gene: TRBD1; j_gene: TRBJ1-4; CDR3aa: CASTQTGSNEKLFF; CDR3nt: TGCGCCAGCACTCAGACAGGGTCAAACGAAAAACTGTTTTTT
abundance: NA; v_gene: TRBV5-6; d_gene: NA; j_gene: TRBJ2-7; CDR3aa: CASSLGQGGYEQYF; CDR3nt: TGTGCCAGCAGCTTAGGGCAGGGTGGGTACGAGCAGTACTTC
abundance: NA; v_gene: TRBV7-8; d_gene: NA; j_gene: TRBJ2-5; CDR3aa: CASSFGWRGETQYF; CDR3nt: TGTGCCAGCAGCTTCGGCTGGCGTGGAGAGACCCAGTACTTC
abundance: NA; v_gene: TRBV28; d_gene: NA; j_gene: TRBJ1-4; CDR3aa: CASSSTGNSNEKLFF; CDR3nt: TGTGCCAGCAGCTCTACCGGGAACAGCAATGAAAAACTGTTTTTT
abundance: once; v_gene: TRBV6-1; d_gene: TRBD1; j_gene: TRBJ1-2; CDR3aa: CASRARDRGEIGYTF; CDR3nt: TGTGCCAGCAGAGCCCGGGACAGGGGGGAGATCGGCTACACCTTC
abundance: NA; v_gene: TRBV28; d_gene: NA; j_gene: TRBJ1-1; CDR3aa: CASTGGGKNTEAFF; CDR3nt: TGTGCCAGCACCGGGGGGGGAAAGAACACTGAAGCTTTCTTT
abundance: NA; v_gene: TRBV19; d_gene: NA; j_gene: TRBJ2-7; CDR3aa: CASSIVGQDHEQYF; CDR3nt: TGTGCCAGTAGTATAGTCGGGCAGGATCACGAGCAGTACTTC
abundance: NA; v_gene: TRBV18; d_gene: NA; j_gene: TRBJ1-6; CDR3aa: CASSPRTESSYNSPLHF; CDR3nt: TGTGCCAGCTCACCTCGGACAGAGAGCTCCTATAATTCACCCCTCCACTTT
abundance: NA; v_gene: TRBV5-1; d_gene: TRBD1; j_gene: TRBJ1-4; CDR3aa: CASSVPQGVNEKLFF; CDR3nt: TGCGCCAGCAGCGTCCCCCAGGGGGTAAATGAAAAACTGTTTTTT
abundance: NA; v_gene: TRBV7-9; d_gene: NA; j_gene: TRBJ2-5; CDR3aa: CASSHQGNQETQYF; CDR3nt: TGTGCCAGCAGCCATCAGGGTAACCAAGAGACCCAGTACTTC
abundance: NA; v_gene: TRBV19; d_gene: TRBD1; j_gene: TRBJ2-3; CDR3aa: CASSTGQGADTQYF; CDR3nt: TGTGCCAGTAGTACGGGACAGGGGGCGGATACGCAGTATTTT
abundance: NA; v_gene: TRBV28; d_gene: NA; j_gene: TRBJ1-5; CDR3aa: CASSPLWGRAEQPQHF; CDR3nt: TGTGCCAGCAGCCCTCTTTGGGGCAGGGCAGAACAGCCCCAGCATTTT
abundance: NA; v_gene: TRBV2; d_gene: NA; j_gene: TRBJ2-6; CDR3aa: CASTDGDSGANVLTF; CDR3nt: TGTGCCAGCACGGACGGTGACTCTGGGGCCAACGTCCTGACTTTC
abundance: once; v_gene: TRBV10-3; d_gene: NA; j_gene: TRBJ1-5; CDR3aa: CAISDGQHSNQPQHF; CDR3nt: TGTGCCATCAGTGATGGACAGCATAGCAATCAGCCCCAGCATTTT
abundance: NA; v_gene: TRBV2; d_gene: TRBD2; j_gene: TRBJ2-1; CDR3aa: CASRPGLAYNEQFF; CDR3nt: TGTGCCAGCCGTCCGGGACTAGCTTACAATGAGCAGTTCTTC
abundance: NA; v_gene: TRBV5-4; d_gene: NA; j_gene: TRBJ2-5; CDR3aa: CASSLGRTQETQYF; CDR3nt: TGTGCCAGCAGCTTGGGGCGGACTCAAGAGACCCAGTACTTC
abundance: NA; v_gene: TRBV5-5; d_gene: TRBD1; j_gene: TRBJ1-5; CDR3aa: CASSTGQYNQPQHF; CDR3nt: TGTGCCAGCAGCACGGGACAGTACAATCAGCCCCAGCATTTT
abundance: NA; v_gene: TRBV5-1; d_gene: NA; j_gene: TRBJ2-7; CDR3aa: CASSLDTSSYEQYF; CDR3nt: TGCGCCAGCAGCCTGGACACGAGCTCCTACGAGCAGTACTTC